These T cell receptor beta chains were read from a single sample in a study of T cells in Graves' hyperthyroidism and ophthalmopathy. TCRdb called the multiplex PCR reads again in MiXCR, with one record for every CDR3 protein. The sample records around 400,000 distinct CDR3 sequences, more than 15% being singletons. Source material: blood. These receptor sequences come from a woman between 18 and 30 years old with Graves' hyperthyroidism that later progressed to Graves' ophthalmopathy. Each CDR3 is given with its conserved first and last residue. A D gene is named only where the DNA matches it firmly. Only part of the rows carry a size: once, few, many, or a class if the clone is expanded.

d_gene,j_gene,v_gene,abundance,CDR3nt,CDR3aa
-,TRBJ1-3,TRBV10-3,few,TGTGCCATCAGGCCCACAGGGAAGGAAAACACCATATATTTT,CAIRPTGKENTIYF
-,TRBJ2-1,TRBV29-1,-,TGCAGCGGGTCCGTCGGGGTGTCCTACAATGAGCAGTTCTTC,CSGSVGVSYNEQFF
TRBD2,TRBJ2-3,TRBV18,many,TGTGCCAGCTCAGCCGGACTAGCTAGCACAGATACGCAGTATTTT,CASSAGLASTDTQYF
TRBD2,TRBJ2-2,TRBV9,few,TGTGCCAGCGGTAGCGGGAGCCTTAATATGGCCGGGGAGCTGTTTTTT,CASGSGSLNMAGELFF
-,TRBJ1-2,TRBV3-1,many,TGTGCCAGCAGTCCAGCGAACTCTTATGGCTACACCTTC,CASSPANSYGYTF
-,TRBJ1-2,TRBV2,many,TGTGCCAGCAGTCGGGACACGTCTAACTATGGCTACACCTTC,CASSRDTSNYGYTF
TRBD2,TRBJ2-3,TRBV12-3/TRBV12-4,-,TGTGCTAACAGTCCGCAACCCCTAAGCGGGAGAGGGGCAGATACGCAGTATTTT,CANSPQPLSGRGADTQYF
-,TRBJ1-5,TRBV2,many,TGTGCCAGCAGTGAAGCGCTAGGGAGGGTTCTACAGCCCCAGCATTTT,CASSEALGRVLQPQHF
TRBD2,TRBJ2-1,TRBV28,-,TGTGCCAGCAGCCGGGGCGCTAGCGGAAGAAATGAGCAGTTCTTC,CASSRGASGRNEQFF
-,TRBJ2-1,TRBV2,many,TGTGCCAGCAGGGGGGTGGTCAGACTGTGGGATGAGCAGTTCTTC,CASRGVVRLWDEQFF
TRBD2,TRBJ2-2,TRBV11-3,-,TGTGCCAGCAGCTATACTAGCGGGGGGAACACCGGGGAGCTGTTTTTT,CASSYTSGGNTGELFF
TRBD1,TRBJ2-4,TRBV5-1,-,TGCGCCAGCAGCATGGCCGGGACAGACATTAGTATTCAGTACTTC,CASSMAGTDISIQYF
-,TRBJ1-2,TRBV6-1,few,TGTGCCAGCTGGGGGGGTGGCTATGGCTACACCTTC,CASWGGGYGYTF
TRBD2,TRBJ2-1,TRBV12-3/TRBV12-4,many,TGTGCCAGCAGGGGACTAGAAACCTTTAATGAGCAGTTCTTC,CASRGLETFNEQFF
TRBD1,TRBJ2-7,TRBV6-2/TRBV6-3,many,TGTGCCAGCAGTTACGGGACAGGGGGCAACTACGAGCAGTACTTC,CASSYGTGGNYEQYF
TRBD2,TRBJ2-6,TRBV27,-,TGTGCCAGCAGTTCAAGACTAGCGGGAGACTCTGGGGCCAACGTCCTGACTTTC,CASSSRLAGDSGANVLTF
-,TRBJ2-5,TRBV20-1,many,TGCAGTGCTAGGAGGGGGGAAGAGACCCAGTACTTC,CSARRGEETQYF
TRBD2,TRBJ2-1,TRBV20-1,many,TGCAGTGCGGGGACCTTAGCGGGAGGGCCCTCCAATGAGCAGTTCTTC,CSAGTLAGGPSNEQFF
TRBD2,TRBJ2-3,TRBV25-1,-,TGTGCCAGCAGCGTGGGACTAGCGAGCACAGATACGCAGTATTTT,CASSVGLASTDTQYF
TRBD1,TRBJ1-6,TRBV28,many,TGTGCCAGCAGTAACGGACAGGGTGGGACCACCTATAATTCACCCCTCCACTTT,CASSNGQGGTTYNSPLHF
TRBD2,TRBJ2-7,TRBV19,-,TGTGCCAGTAGTGCCGACTCCTCGGGACTAGCCTACGAGCAGTACTTC,CASSADSSGLAYEQYF
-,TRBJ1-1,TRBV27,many,TGTGCCAGCAGTTTATCGCGGACCCGAGGAGCTTTCTTT,CASSLSRTRGAFF
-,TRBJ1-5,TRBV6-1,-,TGTGCCAGCAGGGGGGCAGGACACTCCAATCAGCCCCAGCATTTT,CASRGAGHSNQPQHF
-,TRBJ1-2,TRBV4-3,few,TGCGCCAGCAGCCAAGGCACCTATGGCTACACCTTC,CASSQGTYGYTF
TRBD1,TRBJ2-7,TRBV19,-,TGTGCCAGTAGTTCCACGCCGGGACAGGGGAACTACGAGCAGTACTTC,CASSSTPGQGNYEQYF
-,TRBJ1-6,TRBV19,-,TGTGCCAGTAGTATCGGAACAGGGCCTAATTCACCCCTCCACTTT,CASSIGTGPNSPLHF
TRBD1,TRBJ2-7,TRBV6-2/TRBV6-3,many,TGTGCCAGCACCCCCGGGACAGGGATCGAGCAGTACTTC,CASTPGTGIEQYF
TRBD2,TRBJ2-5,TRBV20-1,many,TGCAGTGCTAGTTTCGTGCGTTACCAGCTGCGGAGTCTAGCGGGGCGGCGGGAGACCCAGTACTTC,CSASFVRYQLRSLAGRRETQYF
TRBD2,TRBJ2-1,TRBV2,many,TGTGCCAGCGCCTGGGGGGGTGGCGAGGAGCAGTTCTTC,CASAWGGGEEQFF
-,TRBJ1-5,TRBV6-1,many,TGTGCCAGCAGTGAAATTGAGGGGGAGAATCAGCCCCAGCATTTT,CASSEIEGENQPQHF
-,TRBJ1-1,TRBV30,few,TGTGCCTGGAGTACCCTTCTCCCCGCCAGGAACACTGAAGCTTTCTTT,CAWSTLLPARNTEAFF
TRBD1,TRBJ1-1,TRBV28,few,TGTGCCAGCAGTATCGGACAGGCCCCTCGGGCGACTGAAGCTTTCTTT,CASSIGQAPRATEAFF
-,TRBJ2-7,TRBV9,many,TGTGCCAGCAGCCCCCGACTAGTGGGTGGGTACGAGCAGTACTTC,CASSPRLVGGYEQYF
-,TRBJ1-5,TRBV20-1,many,TGCAGTGCTAGAGATCGACGGAACAATCAGCCCCAGCATTTT,CSARDRRNNQPQHF
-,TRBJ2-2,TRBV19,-,TGTGCCAGTAGGTCACCCGGGGCCTGGGAGCTGTTTTTT,CASRSPGAWELFF
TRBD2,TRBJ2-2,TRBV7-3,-,TGTGCCAGCAGCTTAACGGCTAGCGGGATGAGGAAGACCGGGGAGCTGTTTTTT,CASSLTASGMRKTGELFF
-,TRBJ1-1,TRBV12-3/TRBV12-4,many,TGTGCCAGCAGTTTAGACGTTATGAACACTGAAGCTTTCTTT,CASSLDVMNTEAFF